This T cell receptor (beta chain) is from a study of post-analysis software for immune sequencing data. With V trimmed by 5 bases and J by 5 bases, 9 bases remained unmatched. This CDR3 is 15 amino acids long. Germline CDR1 KGHSH, CDR2 LQKENI. About this clonotype: Its antigen is as yet unknown.

Study-wide results and caveats: Patients had higher frequencies than controls of a few TRBV segments, including TRBV5-6, TRBV5-1 and TRBV20-1. People with multiple sclerosis had a significantly lower normalized Chao1 diversity than controls did.

Prepared libraries of TCR beta cDNA carried unique molecular identifiers. TCRdb redid the calling of the PCR reads with MiXCR, one entry per CDR3 protein. The profile shows about 820,000 distinct CDR3 sequences, roughly 58% of them singletons. The TCR was taken from a girl between 5 and 17 years old with multiple sclerosis. This chain uses TRBV18 with TRBJ2-1; TRBD1 agrees at 7 bases. The source material was blood. The CDR3 protein is CASSTGQQANNEQFF. The CDR3 region has the DNA TGTGCCAGCTCAACGGGACAGCAGGCCAACAATGAGCAGTTCTTC. The full variable domain, its missing parts supplied by reference TRBV18 and TRBJ2-1, is NAGVMQNPRHLVRRRGQEARLRCSPMKGHSHVYWYRQLPEEGLKFMVYLQKENIIDESGMPKERFSAEFPKEGPSILRIQQVVRGDSAAYFCASSTGQQANNEQFFGPGTRLTVL.